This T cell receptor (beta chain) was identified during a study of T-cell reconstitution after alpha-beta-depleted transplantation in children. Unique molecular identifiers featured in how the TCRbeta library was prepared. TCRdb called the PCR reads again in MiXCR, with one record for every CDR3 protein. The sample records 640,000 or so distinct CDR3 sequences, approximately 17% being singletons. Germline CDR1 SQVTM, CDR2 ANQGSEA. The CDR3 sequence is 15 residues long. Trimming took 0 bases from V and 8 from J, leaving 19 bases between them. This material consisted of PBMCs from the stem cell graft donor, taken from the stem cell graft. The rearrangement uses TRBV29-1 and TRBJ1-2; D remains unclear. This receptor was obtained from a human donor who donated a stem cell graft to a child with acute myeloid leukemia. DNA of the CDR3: TGCAGCGTTGAAGATCGTCTCCTAGGGTTTGGCGGCTACACCTTC. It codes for CSVEDRLLGFGGYTF. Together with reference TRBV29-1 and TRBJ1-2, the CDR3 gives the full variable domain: SAVISQKPSRDICQRGTSLTIQCQVDSQVTMMFWYRQQPGQSLTLIATANQGSEATYESGFVIDKFPISRPNLTFSTLTVSNMSPEDSSIYLCSVEDRLLGFGGYTFGSGTRLTVV.